This T cell receptor (beta chain) was profiled in a study of T cells in localized non-small cell lung cancer. Findings of the study overall: There was higher T cell clonality in uninvolved adjacent lung than in tumor, and it was highest there. Adjacent lung tissue had a median approximately 61 of the top 100 clones found in the tumor. Higher blood T cell density went with longer overall survival. Heterogeneity cannot be ruled out, as sequencing used one tumor region only.

The data were produced by immunoSEQ multiplex PCR, yet TCRdb's version contains in-frame clones alone and is incomplete. The table records 35,000 to 45,000 clones, more than 85% of them present only once. This clone is a singleton in its sample. The target antigen is unknown. Germline V gene lookup returns CDR1 MNHEY and CDR2 SMNVEV (reference sequence). V shed 0 bases and J 9 bases; nucleotides not matched to a gene: 2. The CDR3 is made up of 13 amino acids. The rearrangement joins TRBV27 to TRBJ2-7, with 10 bases fitting TRBD1. This specimen consisted of peripheral blood, obtained before any cancer treatment. The sequence came from a woman aged 18 to 55 with stage III lung adenocarcinoma. CDR3 coding DNA: TGTGCCAGCAGTTTATCGGACAGGGGGGTGCAGTACTTC. Its translation is CASSLSDRGVQYF.